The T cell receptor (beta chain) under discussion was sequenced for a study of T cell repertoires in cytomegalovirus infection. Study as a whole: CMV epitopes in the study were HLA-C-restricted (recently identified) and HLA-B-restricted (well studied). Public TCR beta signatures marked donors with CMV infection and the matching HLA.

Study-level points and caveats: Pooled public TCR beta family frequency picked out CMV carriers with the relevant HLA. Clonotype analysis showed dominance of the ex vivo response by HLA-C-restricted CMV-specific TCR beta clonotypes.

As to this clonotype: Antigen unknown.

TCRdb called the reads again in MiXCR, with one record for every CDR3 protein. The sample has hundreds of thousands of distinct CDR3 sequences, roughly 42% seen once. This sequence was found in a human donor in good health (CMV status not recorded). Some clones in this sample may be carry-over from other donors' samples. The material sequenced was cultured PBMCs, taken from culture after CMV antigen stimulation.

CDR3 in amino acids: CASSLARTIKAFF. The CDR3 nucleotides read TGTGCCAGCAGCTTAGCCCGGACCATCAAAGCTTTCTTT. The V gene is TRBV7-2, the J gene TRBJ1-1; D uncertain. The germline V gene has CDR1 SGHTA and CDR2 FQGNSA. The CDR3 spans 13 residues. Trimming stripped 0 bases from V and 9 bases from J, with 11 bases between.